A selection of T cell receptor beta chains follows, all from one sample in a study of T cell repertoires in ileal Crohn's disease. TCRdb's table, derived via immunoSEQ multiplex PCR, lists solely in-frame clones and lacks some. The sample includes 10,000 to 15,000 clones, 82% of them seen just once. Material: ileal tissue. The receptor set was obtained from an adult with Crohn's disease. Each CDR3 is given with its conserved first and last residue. D genes are given only for firm matches. Size is omitted from some rows. Given values are once, few, many or a class for expanded clones.

D: TRBD2; V: TRBV6-5; J: TRBJ2-3; length: 14; size: once; CDR3: CASIGLALTDTQYF; DNA: TGTGCCAGCATCGGACTAGCGCTGACAGATACGCAGTATTTT
D: TRBD2; V: TRBV7-6; J: TRBJ2-1; length: 13; size: .; CDR3: CASSLGGADEQFF; DNA: TGTGCCAGCAGTCTGGGAGGGGCAGATGAGCAGTTCTTC
D: .; V: TRBV6-6; J: TRBJ2-5; length: 16; size: .; CDR3: CASSYNSSVDQETQYF; DNA: TGTGCCAGCAGTTATAATTCATCGGTGGACCAAGAGACCCAGTACTTC
D: TRBD1; V: TRBV29-1; J: TRBJ1-1; length: 15; size: .; CDR3: CSVEDVQGADTEAFF; DNA: TGCAGCGTTGAAGATGTACAGGGGGCCGACACTGAAGCTTTCTTT
D: TRBD2; V: TRBV29-1; J: TRBJ2-1; length: 14; size: .; CDR3: CSVGGGQGMDEQFF; DNA: TGCAGCGTCGGGGGGGGGCAGGGGATGGATGAGCAGTTCTTC
D: .; V: TRBV7-2; J: TRBJ2-4; length: 13; size: .; CDR3: CASSLSRLNIQYF; DNA: TGTGCCAGCAGCTTATCTAGATTAAACATTCAGTACTTC
D: TRBD1; V: TRBV6-1; J: TRBJ1-2; length: 15; size: .; CDR3: CASSEGRTGDYGYTF; DNA: TGTGCCAGCAGTGAAGGTCGGACAGGCGATTATGGCTACACCTTC
D: TRBD1; V: TRBV6-5; J: TRBJ1-2; length: 14; size: .; CDR3: CASSRQGDGYGYTF; DNA: TGTGCCAGCAGCCGACAGGGAGATGGCTATGGCTACACCTTC
D: .; V: TRBV5-4; J: TRBJ1-6; length: 14; size: .; CDR3: CASSPWGGSSPLHF; DNA: TGTGCCAGCAGCCCCTGGGGGGGCAGCTCACCCCTCCACTTT
D: TRBD2; V: TRBV5-6; J: TRBJ2-5; length: 14; size: .; CDR3: CASSLAGAGETQYF; DNA: TGTGCCAGCAGCTTAGCGGGAGCGGGAGAGACCCAGTACTTC
D: .; V: TRBV5-1; J: TRBJ2-1; length: 12; size: .; CDR3: CASSKDRTLQFF; DNA: TGCGCCAGCAGTAAAGACAGGACTCTGCAGTTCTTC
D: .; V: TRBV6-4; J: TRBJ2-1; length: 12; size: .; CDR3: CASSYLGNEQFF; DNA: TGTGCCAGCAGTTACCTAGGCAATGAGCAGTTCTTC
D: .; V: TRBV6-5; J: TRBJ1-2; length: 14; size: .; CDR3: CASSYTQINYGYTF; DNA: TGTGCCAGCAGTTACACACAGATAAACTATGGCTACACCTTC
D: .; V: TRBV19; J: TRBJ1-1; length: 13; size: .; CDR3: CASSIYHGTEAFF; DNA: TGTGCCAGTAGTATATATCACGGCACTGAAGCTTTCTTT
D: .; V: TRBV18; J: TRBJ2-1; length: 13; size: few; CDR3: CASSPSSPNEQFF; DNA: TGTGCCAGCTCACCAAGTAGTCCCAATGAGCAGTTCTTC
D: TRBD2; V: TRBV18; J: TRBJ2-7; length: 14; size: few; CDR3: CASQLAPASYEQYF; DNA: TGTGCCAGCCAACTAGCGCCGGCCTCCTACGAGCAGTACTTC
D: .; V: TRBV7-8; J: TRBJ1-2; length: 13; size: .; CDR3: CASSFALGPGYTF; DNA: TGTGCCAGCAGCTTCGCTTTGGGGCCCGGCTACACCTTC
D: .; V: TRBV10-1; J: TRBJ2-3; length: 14; size: .; CDR3: CASSEPSEPDTQYF; DNA: TGCGCCAGCAGCGAACCTAGCGAGCCAGATACGCAGTATTTT
D: TRBD2; V: TRBV7-6; J: TRBJ2-1; length: 14; size: .; CDR3: CASSLGTSFDEQFF; DNA: TGTGCCAGCAGCTTGGGGACTAGCTTCGATGAGCAGTTCTTC
D: .; V: TRBV19; J: TRBJ2-7; length: 15; size: few; CDR3: CASSNRDGSSYEQYF; DNA: TGTGCCAGTAGTAACCGGGACGGGAGCTCCTACGAGCAGTACTTC
D: TRBD1; V: TRBV7-9; J: TRBJ1-1; length: 12; size: .; CDR3: CASSVRTGKAFF; DNA: TGTGCCAGCAGCGTGAGGACAGGAAAAGCTTTCTTT
D: TRBD1; V: TRBV28; J: TRBJ1-1; length: 14; size: few; CDR3: CASSFQGARIEAFF; DNA: TGTGCCAGCAGTTTCCAGGGGGCTAGAATTGAAGCTTTCTTT
D: TRBD2; V: TRBV11-2; J: TRBJ2-7; length: 15; size: .; CDR3: CASSLGTGLVYEQYF; DNA: TGTGCCAGCAGCTTAGGTACGGGACTAGTGTACGAGCAGTACTTC